This T cell receptor beta chain was sequenced during a study of shared T cell receptors in the human thymus. Profiling relied on immunoSEQ multiplex PCR, and the TCRdb table lists in-frame clones only, not all of them. The repertoire includes about 660,000 clones, 70% to 90% of them detected once, and approximately 0.01% sits in the top ten. CDR1 is SGHAT, CDR2 FQNNGV, per germline. Trimming at V came to 0 bases and at J to 3 bases, leaving 14 bases not matched to a gene. The CDR3 has 20 amino acids. This sample was shared with a second study, whose subject was human thymus T cells.

The TCR sequence derives from a boy in the first two years of life with a congenital heart defect. Sequencing was carried out using thymocytes. This chain uses TRBV11-2 with TRBJ2-6, with 7 positions matching TRBD1. The DNA for the CDR3 is TGTGCCAGCAGCTTAGAGGGTACAGGGGTGGCCGGTCATGGGGCCAACGTCCTGACTTTC. Its protein is CASSLEGTGVAGHGANVLTF.